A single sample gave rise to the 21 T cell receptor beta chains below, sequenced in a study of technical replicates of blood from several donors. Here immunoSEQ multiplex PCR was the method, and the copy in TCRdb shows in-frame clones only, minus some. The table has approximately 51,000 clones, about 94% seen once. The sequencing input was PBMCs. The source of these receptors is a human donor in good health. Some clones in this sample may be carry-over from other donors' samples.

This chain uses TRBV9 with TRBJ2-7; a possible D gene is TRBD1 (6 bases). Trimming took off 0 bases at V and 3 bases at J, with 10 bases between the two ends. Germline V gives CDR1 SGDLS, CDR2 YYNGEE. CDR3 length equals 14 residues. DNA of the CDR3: TGTGCCAGCAGCGTAGCAGGGGCGCGCTACGAGCAGTACTTC. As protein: CASSVAGARYEQYF. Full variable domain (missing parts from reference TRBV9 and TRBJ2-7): DSGVTQTPKHLITATGQRVTLRCSPRSGDLSVYWYQQSLDQGLQFLIQYYNGEERAKGNILERFSAQQFPDLHSELNLSSLELGDSALYFCASSVAGARYEQYFGPGTRLTVT.

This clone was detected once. The CDR3 DNA reads TGTGCCAGCAGCTTACTAGCGGAGCAGTTCTTC. As protein: CASSLLAEQFF. The chain employs TRBV7-2 and TRBJ2-1, with D perhaps TRBD2 (6 bases). The CDR3 is 11 residues long. Per the germline V gene, CDR1 is SGHTA and CDR2 is FQGNSA. V was clipped by 2 bases and J by 10 bases, with 6 bases between them. The full variable domain, its missing parts supplied by reference TRBV7-2 and TRBJ2-1, is GAGVSQSPSNKVTEKGKDVELRCDPISGHTALYWYRQSLGQGLEFLIYFQGNSAPDKSGLPSDRFSAERTGGSVSTLTIQRTQQEDSAVYLCASSLLAEQFFGPGTRLTVL.

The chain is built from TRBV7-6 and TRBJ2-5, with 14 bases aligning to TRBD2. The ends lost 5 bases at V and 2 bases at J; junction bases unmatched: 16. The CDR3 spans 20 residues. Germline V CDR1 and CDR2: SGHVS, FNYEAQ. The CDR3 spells CASSRDPGTSGGPPQETQYF. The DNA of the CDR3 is TGTGCCAGCAGCCGAGATCCCGGGACTAGCGGGGGTCCGCCTCAAGAGACCCAGTACTTC.

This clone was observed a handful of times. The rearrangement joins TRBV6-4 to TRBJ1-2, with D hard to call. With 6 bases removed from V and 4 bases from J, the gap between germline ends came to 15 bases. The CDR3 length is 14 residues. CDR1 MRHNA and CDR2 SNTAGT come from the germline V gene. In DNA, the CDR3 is TGTGCCAGCAGAGCCCTCCCGGGAGGCTATGGCTACACCTTC. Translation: CASRALPGGYGYTF.

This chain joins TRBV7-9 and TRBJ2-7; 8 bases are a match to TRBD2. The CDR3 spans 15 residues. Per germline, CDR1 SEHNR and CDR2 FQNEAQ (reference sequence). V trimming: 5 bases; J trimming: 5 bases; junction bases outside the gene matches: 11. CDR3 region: CASSQAAGDLDEQYF. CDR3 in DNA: TGTGCCAGCAGCCAAGCAGCGGGAGATTTGGACGAGCAGTACTTC.

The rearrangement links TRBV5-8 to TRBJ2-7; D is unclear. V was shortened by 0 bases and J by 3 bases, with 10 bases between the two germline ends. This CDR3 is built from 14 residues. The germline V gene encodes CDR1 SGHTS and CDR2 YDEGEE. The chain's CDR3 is CASSLGLSNYEQYF. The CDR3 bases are TGTGCCAGCAGCTTGGGACTGTCGAACTACGAGCAGTACTTC.

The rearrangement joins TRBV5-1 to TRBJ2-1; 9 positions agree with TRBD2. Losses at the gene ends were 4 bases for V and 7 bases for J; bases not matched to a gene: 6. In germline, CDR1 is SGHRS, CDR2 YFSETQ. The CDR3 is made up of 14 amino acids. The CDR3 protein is CASSLRLAVNEQFF. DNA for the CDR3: TGCGCCAGCAGCCTTCGACTAGCGGTTAATGAGCAGTTCTTC. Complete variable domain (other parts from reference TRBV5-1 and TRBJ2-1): KAGVTQTPRYLIKTRGQQVTLSCSPISGHRSVSWYQQTPGQGLQFLFEYFSETQRNKGNFPGRFSGRQFSNSRSEMNVSTLELGDSALYLCASSLRLAVNEQFFGPGTRLTVL.

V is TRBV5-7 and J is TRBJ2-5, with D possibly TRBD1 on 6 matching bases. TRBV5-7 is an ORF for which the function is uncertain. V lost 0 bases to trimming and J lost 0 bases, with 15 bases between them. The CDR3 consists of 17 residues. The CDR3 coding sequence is TGTGCCAGCAGCTTGGACAGGGACCCCCCGTACCAAGAGACCCAGTACTTC. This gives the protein CASSLDRDPPYQETQYF.

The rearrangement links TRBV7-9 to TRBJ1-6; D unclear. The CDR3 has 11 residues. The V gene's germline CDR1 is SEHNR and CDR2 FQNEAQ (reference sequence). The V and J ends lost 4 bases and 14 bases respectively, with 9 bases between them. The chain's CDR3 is CASSYPGALHF. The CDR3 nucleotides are TGTGCCAGCAGCTACCCCGGGGCCCTCCACTTT.

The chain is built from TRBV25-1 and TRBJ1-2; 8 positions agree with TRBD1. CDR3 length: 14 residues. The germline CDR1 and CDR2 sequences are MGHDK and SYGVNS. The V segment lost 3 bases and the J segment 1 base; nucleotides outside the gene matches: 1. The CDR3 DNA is TGTGCCAGCAGTGACGGACAGGGTAACTATGGCTACACCTTC. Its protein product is CASSDGQGNYGYTF.

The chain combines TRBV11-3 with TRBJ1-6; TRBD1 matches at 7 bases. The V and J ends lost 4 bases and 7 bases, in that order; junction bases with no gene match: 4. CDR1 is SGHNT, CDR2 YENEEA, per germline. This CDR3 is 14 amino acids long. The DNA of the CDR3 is TGTGCCAGCAGCTCGGGACAGCCAAATTCACCCCTCCACTTT. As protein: CASSSGQPNSPLHF.

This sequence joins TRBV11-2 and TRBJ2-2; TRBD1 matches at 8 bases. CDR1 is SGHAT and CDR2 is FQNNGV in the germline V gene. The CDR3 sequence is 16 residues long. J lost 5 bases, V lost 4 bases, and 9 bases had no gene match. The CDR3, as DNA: TGTGCCAGCAGCTCTATCGACAGGGGACGGACCGGGGAGCTGTTTTTT. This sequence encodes CASSSIDRGRTGELFF.

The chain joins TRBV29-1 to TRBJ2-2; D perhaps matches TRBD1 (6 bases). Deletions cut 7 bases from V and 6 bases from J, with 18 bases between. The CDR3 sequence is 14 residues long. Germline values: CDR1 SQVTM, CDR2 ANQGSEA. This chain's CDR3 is CSGSTQGKSGELFF. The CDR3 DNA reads TGCAGCGGTTCAACACAGGGAAAATCCGGGGAGCTGTTTTTT.

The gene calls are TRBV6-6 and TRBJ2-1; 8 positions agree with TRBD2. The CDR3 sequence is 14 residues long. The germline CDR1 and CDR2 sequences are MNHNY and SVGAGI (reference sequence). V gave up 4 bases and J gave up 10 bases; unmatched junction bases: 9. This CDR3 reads CASSFQREFGEQFF. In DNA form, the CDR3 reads TGTGCCAGCAGTTTCCAGCGGGAGTTCGGGGAGCAGTTCTTC.

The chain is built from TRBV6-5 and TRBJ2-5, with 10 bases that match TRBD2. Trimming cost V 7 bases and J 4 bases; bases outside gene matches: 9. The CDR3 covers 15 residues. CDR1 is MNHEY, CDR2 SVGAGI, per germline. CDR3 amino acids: CASTQSGRAGETQYF. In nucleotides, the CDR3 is TGTGCCAGCACCCAAAGCGGGAGGGCCGGAGAGACCCAGTACTTC.

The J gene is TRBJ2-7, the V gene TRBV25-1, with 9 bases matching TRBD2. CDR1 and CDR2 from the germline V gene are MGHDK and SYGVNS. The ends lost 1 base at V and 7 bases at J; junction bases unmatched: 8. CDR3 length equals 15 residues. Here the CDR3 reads CASSESASGIKEQYF. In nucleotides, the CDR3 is TGTGCCAGCAGTGAATCGGCTAGCGGGATCAAGGAGCAGTACTTC.

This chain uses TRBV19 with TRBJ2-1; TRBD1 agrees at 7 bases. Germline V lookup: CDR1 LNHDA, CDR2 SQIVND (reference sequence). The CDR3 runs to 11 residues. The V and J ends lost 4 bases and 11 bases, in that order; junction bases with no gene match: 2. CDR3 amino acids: CASSTGQKQFF. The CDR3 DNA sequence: TGTGCCAGTAGTACGGGACAGAAGCAGTTCTTC.

This chain's CDR3 is CASRPPGQNTGELFF. CDR3 nucleotide sequence: TGTGCCAGCAGACCGCCGGGACAGAACACCGGGGAGCTGTTTTTT. The chain combines TRBV7-8 with TRBJ2-2; weak D call: TRBD1 (6 bases). Germline values: CDR1 SGHVS, CDR2 FQNEAQ. V was trimmed by 6 bases and J by 1 base, leaving 12 bases between them. CDR3 size: 15 residues. Filled out from reference TRBV7-8 and TRBJ2-2, the complete variable domain reads GAGVSQSPRYKVAKRGQDVALRCDPISGHVSLFWYQQALGQGPEFLTYFQNEAQLDKSGLPSDRFFAERPEGSVSTLKIQRTQQEDSAVYLCASRPPGQNTGELFFGEGSRLTVL.

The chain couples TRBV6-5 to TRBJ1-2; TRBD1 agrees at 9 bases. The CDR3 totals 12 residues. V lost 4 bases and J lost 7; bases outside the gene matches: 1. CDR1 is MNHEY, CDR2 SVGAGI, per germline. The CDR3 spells CASSWGQGGYTF. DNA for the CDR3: TGTGCCAGCAGTTGGGGACAGGGTGGCTACACCTTC.

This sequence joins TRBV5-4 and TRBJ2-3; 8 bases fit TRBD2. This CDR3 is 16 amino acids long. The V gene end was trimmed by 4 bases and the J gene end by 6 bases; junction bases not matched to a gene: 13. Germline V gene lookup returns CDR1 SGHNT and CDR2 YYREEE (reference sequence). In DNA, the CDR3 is TGTGCCAGCAGCCCTGCCGGGGCGGGGGGTCGGGATACGCAGTATTTT. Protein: CASSPAGAGGRDTQYF. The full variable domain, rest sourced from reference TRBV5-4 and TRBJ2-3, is ETGVTQSPTHLIKTRGQQVTLRCSSQSGHNTVSWYQQALGQGPQFIFQYYREEENGRGNFPPRFSGLQFPNYSSELNVNALELDDSALYLCASSPAGAGGRDTQYFGPGTRLTVL.

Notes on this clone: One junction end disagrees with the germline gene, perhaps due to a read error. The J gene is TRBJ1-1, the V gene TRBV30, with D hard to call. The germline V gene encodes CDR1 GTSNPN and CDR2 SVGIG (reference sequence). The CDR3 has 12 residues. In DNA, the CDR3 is TGTGCCTGGAGTGTCGGGTACGAGTCGGTCTCATTT. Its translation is CAWSVGYESVSF.